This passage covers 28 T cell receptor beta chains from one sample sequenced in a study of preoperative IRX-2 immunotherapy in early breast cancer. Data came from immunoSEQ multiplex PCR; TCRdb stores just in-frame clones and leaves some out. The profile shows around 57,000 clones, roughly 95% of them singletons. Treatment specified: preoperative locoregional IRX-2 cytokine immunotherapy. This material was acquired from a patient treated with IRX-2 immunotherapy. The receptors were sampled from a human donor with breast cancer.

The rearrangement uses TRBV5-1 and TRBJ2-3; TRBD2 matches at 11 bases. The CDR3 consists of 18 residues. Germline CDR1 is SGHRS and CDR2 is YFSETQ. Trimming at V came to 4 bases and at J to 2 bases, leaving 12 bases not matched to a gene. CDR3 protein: CASSPRGSGRAITDTQYF. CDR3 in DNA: TGCGCCAGCAGCCCTCGGGGTAGCGGGAGGGCCATCACAGATACGCAGTATTTT.

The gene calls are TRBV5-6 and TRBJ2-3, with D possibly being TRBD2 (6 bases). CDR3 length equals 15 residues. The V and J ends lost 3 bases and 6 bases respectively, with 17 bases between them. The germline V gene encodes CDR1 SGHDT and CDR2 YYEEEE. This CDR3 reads CASSWGWRGGDTQYF. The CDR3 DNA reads TGTGCCAGCAGCTGGGGGTGGCGGGGCGGGGATACGCAGTATTTT.

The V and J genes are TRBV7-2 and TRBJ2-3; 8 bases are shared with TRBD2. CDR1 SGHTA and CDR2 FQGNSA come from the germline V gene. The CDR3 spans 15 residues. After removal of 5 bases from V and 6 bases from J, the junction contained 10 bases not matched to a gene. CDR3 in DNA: TGTGCCAGCAGCCATTTAGCGGGACCAAGGGATACGCAGTATTTT. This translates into CASSHLAGPRDTQYF. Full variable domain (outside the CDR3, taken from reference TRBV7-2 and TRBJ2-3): GAGVSQSPSNKVTEKGKDVELRCDPISGHTALYWYRQSLGQGLEFLIYFQGNSAPDKSGLPSDRFSAERTGGSVSTLTIQRTQQEDSAVYLCASSHLAGPRDTQYFGPGTRLTVL.

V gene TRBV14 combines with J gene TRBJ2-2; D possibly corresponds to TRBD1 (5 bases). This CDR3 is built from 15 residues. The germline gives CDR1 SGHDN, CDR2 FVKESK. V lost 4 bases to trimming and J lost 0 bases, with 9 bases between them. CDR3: CASSRTNTNTGELFF. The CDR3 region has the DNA TGTGCCAGCAGCCGGACAAACACGAACACCGGGGAGCTGTTTTTT.

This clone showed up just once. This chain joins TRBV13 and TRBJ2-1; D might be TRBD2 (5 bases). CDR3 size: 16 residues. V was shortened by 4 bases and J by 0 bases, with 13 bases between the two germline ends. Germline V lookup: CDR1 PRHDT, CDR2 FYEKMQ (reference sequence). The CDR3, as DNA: TGTGCCAGCAGCTCCCAACGGGGTCCCTCCTACAATGAGCAGTTCTTC. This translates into CASSSQRGPSYNEQFF.

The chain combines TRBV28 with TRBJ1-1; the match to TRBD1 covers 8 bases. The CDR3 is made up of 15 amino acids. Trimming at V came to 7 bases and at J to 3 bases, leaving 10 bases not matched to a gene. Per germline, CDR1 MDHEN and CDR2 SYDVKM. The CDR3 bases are TGTGCCAGCACCCCCCCGGACAGGGCGTACACTGAAGCTTTCTTT. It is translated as CASTPPDRAYTEAFF.

In DNA form, the CDR3 reads TGTGCCAGCAGCTTGTGGGGGGCGAGGTCTAACTATGGCTACACCTTC. Its protein is CASSLWGARSNYGYTF. V is TRBV5-4 and J is TRBJ1-2, with D perhaps TRBD1 (6 bases). V was pared by 1 base and J by 0 bases, with 13 bases between. This CDR3 is 16 amino acids long. Looked up from germline, CDR1 is SGHNT and CDR2 is YYREEE (reference sequence).

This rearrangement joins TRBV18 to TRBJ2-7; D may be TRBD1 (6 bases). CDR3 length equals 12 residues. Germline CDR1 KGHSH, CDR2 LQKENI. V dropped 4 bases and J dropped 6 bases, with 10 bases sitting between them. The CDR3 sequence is CASSRDIPEQYF. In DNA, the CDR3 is TGTGCCAGCTCACGGGACATTCCCGAGCAGTACTTC.

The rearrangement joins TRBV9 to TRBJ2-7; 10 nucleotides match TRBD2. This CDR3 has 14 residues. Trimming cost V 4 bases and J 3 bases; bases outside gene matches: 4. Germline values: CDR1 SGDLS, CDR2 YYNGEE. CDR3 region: CASSPRLAGYEQYF. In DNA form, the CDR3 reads TGTGCCAGCAGCCCACGACTAGCGGGCTACGAGCAGTACTTC.

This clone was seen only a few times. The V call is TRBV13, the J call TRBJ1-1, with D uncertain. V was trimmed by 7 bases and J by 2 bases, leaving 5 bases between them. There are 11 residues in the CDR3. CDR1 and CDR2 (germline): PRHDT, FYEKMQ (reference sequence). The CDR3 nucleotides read TGTGCCAGCACAGTAAACACTGAAGCTTTCTTT. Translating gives CASTVNTEAFF.

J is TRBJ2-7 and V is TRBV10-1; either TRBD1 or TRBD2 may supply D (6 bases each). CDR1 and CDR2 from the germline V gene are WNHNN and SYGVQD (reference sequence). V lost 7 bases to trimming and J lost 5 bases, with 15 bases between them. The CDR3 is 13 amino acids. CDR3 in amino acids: CASTEEGGNEQYF. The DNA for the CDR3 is TGCGCCAGCACCGAAGAGGGGGGTAACGAGCAGTACTTC.

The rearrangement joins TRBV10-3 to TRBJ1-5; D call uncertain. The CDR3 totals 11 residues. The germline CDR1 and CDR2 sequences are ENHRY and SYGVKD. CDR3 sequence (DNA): TGTCGGAGGGCACGGGGTCAGCCCCAGCATTTT. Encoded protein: CRRARGQPQHF.

The CDR3 DNA is TGTGCCAGCAGCAAATGCGCGATATGGTTCTCCTACGAGCAGTACTTC. This codes for CASSKCAIWFSYEQYF. The genes are TRBV21-1 and TRBJ2-7; whether TRBD2, the table's D call, matches the DNA was not checked. TRBV21-1 is a known pseudogene. The CDR3 is 16 amino acids.

Here the CDR3 reads CASGHGTVGRETQYF. The CDR3 DNA sequence: TGTGCTAGTGGTCACGGGACAGTGGGCCGGGAGACCCAGTACTTC. The chain couples TRBV12-5 to TRBJ2-5; the match to TRBD1 covers 7 bases. Trimming cost V 5 bases and J 5 bases; bases outside gene matches: 11. Per germline, CDR1 LGHNT and CDR2 FRNRAP. This CDR3 spans 15 amino acids.

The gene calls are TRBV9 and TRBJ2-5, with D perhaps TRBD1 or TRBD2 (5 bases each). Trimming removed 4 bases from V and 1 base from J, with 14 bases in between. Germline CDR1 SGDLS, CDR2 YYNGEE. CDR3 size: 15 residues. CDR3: CASSPYRGPQETQYF. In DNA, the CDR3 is TGTGCCAGCAGCCCTTACCGGGGCCCCCAAGAGACCCAGTACTTC.

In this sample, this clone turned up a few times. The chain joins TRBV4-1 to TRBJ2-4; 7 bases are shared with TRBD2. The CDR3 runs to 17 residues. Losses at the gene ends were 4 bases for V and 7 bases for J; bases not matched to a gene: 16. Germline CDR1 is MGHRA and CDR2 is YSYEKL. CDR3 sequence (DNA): TGCGCCAGCAGCCCAGGGCCCGCCGTAGGGGAGGGGAACATTCAGTACTTC. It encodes CASSPGPAVGEGNIQYF.

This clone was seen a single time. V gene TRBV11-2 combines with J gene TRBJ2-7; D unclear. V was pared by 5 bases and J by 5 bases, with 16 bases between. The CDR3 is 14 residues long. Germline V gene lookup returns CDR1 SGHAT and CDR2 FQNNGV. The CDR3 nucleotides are TGTGCCAGCAGCCCTAACAGAGTCGTCGACGAGCAGTACTTC. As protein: CASSPNRVVDEQYF.

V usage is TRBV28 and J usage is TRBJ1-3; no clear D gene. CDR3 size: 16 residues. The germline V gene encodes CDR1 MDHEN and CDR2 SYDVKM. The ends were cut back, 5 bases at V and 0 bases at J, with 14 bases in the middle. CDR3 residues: CASSRSLASSGNTIYF. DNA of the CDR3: TGTGCCAGCAGTAGAAGTCTGGCGAGCTCTGGAAACACCATATATTTT.

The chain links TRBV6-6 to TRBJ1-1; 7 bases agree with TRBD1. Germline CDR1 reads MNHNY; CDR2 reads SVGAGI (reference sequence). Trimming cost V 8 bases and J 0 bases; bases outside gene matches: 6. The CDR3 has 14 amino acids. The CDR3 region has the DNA TGTGCCAGCGCCTTGGGACAGTTGAACACTGAAGCTTTCTTT. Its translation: CASALGQLNTEAFF.

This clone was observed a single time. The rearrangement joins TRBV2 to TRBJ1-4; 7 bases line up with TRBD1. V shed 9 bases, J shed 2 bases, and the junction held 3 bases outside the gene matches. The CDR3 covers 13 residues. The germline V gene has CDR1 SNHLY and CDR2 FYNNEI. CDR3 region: CASRGLTNEKLFF. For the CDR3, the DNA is TGTGCCAGTAGGGGGCTGACTAATGAAAAACTGTTTTTT.

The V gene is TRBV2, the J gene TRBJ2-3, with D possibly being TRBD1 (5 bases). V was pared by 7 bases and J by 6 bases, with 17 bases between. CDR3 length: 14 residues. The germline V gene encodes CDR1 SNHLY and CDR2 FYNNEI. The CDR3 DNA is TGTGCCAGCATCCTCTTAGGGGCCGGCGATACGCAGTATTTT. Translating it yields CASILLGAGDTQYF.

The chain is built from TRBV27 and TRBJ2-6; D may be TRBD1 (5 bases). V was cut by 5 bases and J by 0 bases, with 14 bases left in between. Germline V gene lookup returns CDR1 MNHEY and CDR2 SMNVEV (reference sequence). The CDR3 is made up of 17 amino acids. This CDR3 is CASSTGFLLSGANVLTF. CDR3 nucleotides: TGTGCCAGCAGTACAGGTTTTCTCCTCTCTGGGGCCAACGTCCTGACTTTC. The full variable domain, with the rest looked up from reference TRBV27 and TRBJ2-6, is EAQVTQNPRYLITVTGKKLTVTCSQNMNHEYMSWYRQDPGLGLRQIYYSMNVEVTDKGDVPEGYKVSRKEKRNFPLILESPSPNQTSLYFCASSTGFLLSGANVLTFGAGSRLTVL.

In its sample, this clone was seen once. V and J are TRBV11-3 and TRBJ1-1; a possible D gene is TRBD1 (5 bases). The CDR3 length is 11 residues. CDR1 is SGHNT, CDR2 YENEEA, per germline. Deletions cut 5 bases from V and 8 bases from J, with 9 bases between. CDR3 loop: CASSPAGEAFF. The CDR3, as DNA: TGTGCCAGCAGCCCGGCAGGGGAAGCTTTCTTT.

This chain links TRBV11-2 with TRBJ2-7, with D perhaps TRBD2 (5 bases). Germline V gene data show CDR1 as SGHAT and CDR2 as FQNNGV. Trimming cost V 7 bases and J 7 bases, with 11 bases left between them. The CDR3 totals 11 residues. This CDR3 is CASIHGVEQYF. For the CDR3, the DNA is TGTGCCAGCATCCACGGGGTGGAGCAGTACTTC. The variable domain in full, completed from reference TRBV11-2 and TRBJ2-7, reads EAGVAQSPRYKIIEKRQSVAFWCNPISGHATLYWYQQILGQGPKLLIQFQNNGVVDDSQLPKDRFSAERLKGVDSTLKIQPAKLEDSAVYLCASIHGVEQYFGPGTRLTVT.

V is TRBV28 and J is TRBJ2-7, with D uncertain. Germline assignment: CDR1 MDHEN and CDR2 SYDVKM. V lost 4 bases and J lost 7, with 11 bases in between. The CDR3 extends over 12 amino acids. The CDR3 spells CASSSRTPEQYF. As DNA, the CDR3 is TGTGCCAGCAGTTCACGGACCCCAGAGCAGTACTTC.

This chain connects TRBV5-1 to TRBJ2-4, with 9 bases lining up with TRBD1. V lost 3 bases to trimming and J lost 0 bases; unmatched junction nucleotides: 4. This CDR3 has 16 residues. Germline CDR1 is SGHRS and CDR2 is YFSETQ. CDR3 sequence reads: CASSSGQGLAKNIQYF. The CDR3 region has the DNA TGCGCCAGCAGCTCCGGACAGGGGCTAGCCAAAAACATTCAGTACTTC.

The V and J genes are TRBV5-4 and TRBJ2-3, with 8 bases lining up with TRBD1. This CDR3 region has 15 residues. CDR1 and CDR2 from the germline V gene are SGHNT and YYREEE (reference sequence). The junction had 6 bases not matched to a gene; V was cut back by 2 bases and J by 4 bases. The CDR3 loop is CASSFGRQGSDTQYF. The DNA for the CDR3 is TGTGCCAGCAGCTTTGGCCGACAGGGGTCAGATACGCAGTATTTT.

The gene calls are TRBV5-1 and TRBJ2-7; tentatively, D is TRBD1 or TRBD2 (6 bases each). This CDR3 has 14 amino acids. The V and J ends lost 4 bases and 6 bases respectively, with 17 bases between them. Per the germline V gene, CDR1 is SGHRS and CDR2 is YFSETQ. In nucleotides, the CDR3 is TGCGCCAGCAGCATCTGGGGGGCCGGAGGCGAGCAGTACTTC. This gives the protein CASSIWGAGGEQYF.